What follows describes a single TCR beta chain. This clone showed up just a few times. Its binding antigen is unknown. There are no base qualities to consult, and no much larger clone falls within one base. CDR3 length: 14 amino acids, cysteine to phenylalanine. CDR3 DNA only is kept here, 42 bases in frame from base 1. V is shortened by 7 bases, J by 0 bases, and the region joining them spans 12 bases. CDR1 ENHRY and CDR2 SYGVKD were looked up in the germline V gene. These data come from a study of cytotoxic CD8 clonotypes in ibrutinib-treated CLL (TCRdb year 2021). With respect to the entire study: The cohort included around 15 treatment-naive and approximately eleven relapsed/refractory patients; around 18 were IGHV unmutated. Responses were partial in roughly 24 patients and complete in 2; after median approximately 69 months follow-up, roughly 14 stayed in remission and some twelve progressed. Response samples were taken after a median of about a year on treatment, ranging from about 6 to 40 months. On average, each sample had hundreds of thousands of productive templates and roughly 95,000 productive rearrangements. Of the 86 people in the trial, about 27 had longitudinal samples available. Cryopreserved peripheral blood mononuclear cells were obtained before treatment, at response, and at either sustained remission or disease progression. All remission and progressive disease samples were collected while patients were still receiving ibrutinib.

What the time point label conveys for this sample: progressive disease on ibrutinib. For TCR beta library preparation, roughly 2 micrograms of genomic DNA were extracted from the cryopreserved PBMCs. Longitudinal blood samples from CLL patients on ibrutinib monotherapy underwent high-throughput TCR beta sequencing. The patients took part in an open-label, single-center phase 2 trial of ibrutinib monotherapy. Paper-wide results and their limitations: Sampling times were not matched between patients in sustained remission and patients whose disease was progressing, and lymph node repertoires were not examined. At baseline, clonality was higher than in age-matched healthy donors and showed a strong correlation with circulating CD8+ T-cell counts. Clonality rose at ibrutinib response, remained stable during sustained remission, and dropped back toward baseline at progression. Public clonotypes were rare and either shrank or stayed stable during treatment, and the rise in clonality at ibrutinib response reflected expansion of private clonotypes.

The goal of deep resolution MiSeq sequencing was a depth between 1 in 1 million and 1 in 200,000 T cells, and coverage averaged 10x per clonotype. The immunoSEQ hsTCRB Kit was used to generate the TCR beta libraries. In the paper's pipeline: The data were analyzed with ImmunoSEQ Analyzer and ImmunoSEQ Data Assistant, and V, D and J gene assignments followed IMGT definitions. Clonality was computed as one minus normalized Shannon entropy of productive rearrangement frequencies, ranging from 0 to 1. Only overrepresented clonotypes making up at least 0.05% of the repertoire of each patient were included in the public clonotype analysis. Repertoires from some twelve age-matched healthy donors in immuneACCESS were used as clonality controls. This immuneACCESS table, as held by TCRdb, lists in-frame sequences with V and J called but not all clones. Of the missing ones, under half trace to an unresolved V gene in checked studies; the others have no known cause. V and J calls and clone size follow that table, whereas D and trimming were derived from the DNA. The sample contains around 53,000 clones, 54% of them found a single time. 20% to 30% of the sample rests with the top ten.

This clonotype was obtained from a human donor with chronic lymphocytic leukemia. Sequencing used PBMCs, obtained at disease progression, from a patient treated with ibrutinib. The rearrangement combines TRBV10-3 with TRBJ1-2; D gene: possibly TRBD1, on 6 matching bases. CDR3 loop: CAITPGQSNYGYTF. The DNA sequence is as follows: TGTGCCATCACCCCAGGACAGTCTAACTATGGCTACACCTTC.